This T cell receptor beta chain came from a study of response to subunit inactivated influenza vaccine. Germline CDR1 reads SGHTA; CDR2 reads FQGNSA. The V gene lost 4 bases and the J gene lost 5 bases, with 15 bases spanning the gap. CDR3 length equals 15 residues. TCRdb re-derived calls from the RT-PCR reads in MiXCR, one entry per CDR3 protein. The table shows approximately 530,000 distinct CDR3 sequences, with approximately 12% occurring only once. This clonotype was observed a few times. V usage is TRBV7-2 and J usage is TRBJ2-1; D uncertain. The sequence was obtained from a man aged 45-65 years who received an inactivated influenza vaccine. Sample: PBMCs from blood, taken 45 days after vaccination. The CDR3 here is CASSWTVSTHNEQFF. Here the CDR3 DNA reads TGTGCCAGCAGCTGGACCGTGTCCACCCACAATGAGCAGTTCTTC.